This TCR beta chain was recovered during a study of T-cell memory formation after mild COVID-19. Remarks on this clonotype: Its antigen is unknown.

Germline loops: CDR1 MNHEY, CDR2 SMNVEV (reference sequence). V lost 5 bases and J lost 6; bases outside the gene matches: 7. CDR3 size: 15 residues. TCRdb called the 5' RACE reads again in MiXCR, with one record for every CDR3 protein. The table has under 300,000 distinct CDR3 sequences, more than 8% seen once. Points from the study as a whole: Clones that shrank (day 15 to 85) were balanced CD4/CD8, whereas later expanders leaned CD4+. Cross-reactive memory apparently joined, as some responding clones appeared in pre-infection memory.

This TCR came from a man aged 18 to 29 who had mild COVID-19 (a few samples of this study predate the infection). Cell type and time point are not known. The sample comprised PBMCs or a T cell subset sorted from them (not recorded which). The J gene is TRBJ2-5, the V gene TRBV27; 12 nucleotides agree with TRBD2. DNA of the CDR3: TGTGCCAGCAGTGCCCTAGCGGGGGGGCCGAAGACCCAGTACTTC. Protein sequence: CASSALAGGPKTQYF.